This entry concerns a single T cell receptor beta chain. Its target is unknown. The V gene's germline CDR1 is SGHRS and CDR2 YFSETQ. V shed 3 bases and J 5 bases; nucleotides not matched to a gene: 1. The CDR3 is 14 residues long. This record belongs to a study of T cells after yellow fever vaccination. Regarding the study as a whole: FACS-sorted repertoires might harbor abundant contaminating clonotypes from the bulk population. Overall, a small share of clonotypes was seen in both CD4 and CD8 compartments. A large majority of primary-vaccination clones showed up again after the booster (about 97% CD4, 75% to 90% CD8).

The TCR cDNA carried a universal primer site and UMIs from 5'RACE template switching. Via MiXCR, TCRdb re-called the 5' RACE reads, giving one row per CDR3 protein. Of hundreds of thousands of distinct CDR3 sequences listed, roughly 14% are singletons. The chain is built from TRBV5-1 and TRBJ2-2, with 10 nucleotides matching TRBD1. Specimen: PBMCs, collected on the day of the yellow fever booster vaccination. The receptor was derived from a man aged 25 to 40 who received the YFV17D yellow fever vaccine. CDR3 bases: TGCGCCAGCAGCTGGGGACAGGGGACCGGGGAGCTGTTTTTT. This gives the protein CASSWGQGTGELFF.